A single sample gave rise to the 8 T cell receptor beta chains below, sequenced in a study of memory CD4+ T cells and cytomegalovirus serostatus. Repertoires were generated with immunoSEQ multiplex PCR, while TCRdb's copy carries only in-frame clones and drops some. The sample holds approximately 88,000 clones; 80% are singletons and the top ten take around 3.6%. Single viable CD3+CD4+CD8-CD45RO+ cells were sorted as the memory CD4+ T cells. The sample taken for sequencing was memory CD4+ T cells from blood. The origin of the receptors is an adult in good health and CMV-seropositive.

This chain uses TRBV5-1 with TRBJ1-4; tentatively, D is TRBD1 (5 bases). CDR1 and CDR2 from the germline V gene are SGHRS and YFSETQ. The V end lost 2 bases, the J end lost 7 bases, and 12 bases lay between the germline ends. The CDR3 contains 14 residues. The CDR3 sequence is CASSFGTGGEKLFF. Written as DNA, the CDR3 is TGCGCCAGCAGCTTCGGAACAGGCGGTGAAAAACTGTTTTTT.

The V and J genes are TRBV5-1 and TRBJ2-2; the D is unclear. Trimming took 1 base from V and 0 from J, leaving 10 bases between them. Germline V gives CDR1 SGHRS, CDR2 YFSETQ. The CDR3 sequence is 16 residues long. CDR3 residues: CASSLSTQSNTGELFF. The CDR3, as DNA: TGCGCCAGCAGCTTGAGTACCCAATCGAACACCGGGGAGCTGTTTTTT.

The chain combines TRBV29-1 with TRBJ2-5; the D gene is possibly TRBD2 (6 bases). The V end lost 7 bases, the J end lost 5 bases, and 35 bases lay between the germline ends. This CDR3 region has 19 residues. Germline values: CDR1 SQVTM, CDR2 ANQGSEA. Written as DNA, the CDR3 is TGCAGCGCAGAACCTAACTTGGGCCTAGGGGAGACTAGTTTTGAGACCCAGTACTTC. Its translation: CSAEPNLGLGETSFETQYF.

The chain has TRBV27 and TRBJ2-3, with D uncertain. The CDR3 totals 16 residues. V dropped 6 bases and J dropped 2 bases, with 18 bases sitting between them. The germline CDR1 and CDR2 sequences are MNHEY and SMNVEV (reference sequence). CDR3 residues: CASRHDPDLNTDTQYF. In DNA form, the CDR3 reads TGTGCCAGCAGGCACGACCCTGACTTAAACACAGATACGCAGTATTTT.

The gene calls are TRBV10-3 and TRBJ2-5; no clear D gene. V was shortened by 2 bases and J by 7 bases, with 20 bases between the two germline ends. This CDR3 spans 16 amino acids. Germline V gene sequence: CDR1 ENHRY, CDR2 SYGVKD. The CDR3 bases are TGTGCCATCAGTGAGGGAGCCTCTCGTAGGGCAGGGACCCAGTACTTC. Translation gives CAISEGASRRAGTQYF.

The V gene is TRBV29-1, the J gene TRBJ2-3; 9 bases align to TRBD1. CDR1 and CDR2 from the germline V gene are SQVTM and ANQGSEA. The CDR3 is made up of 14 amino acids. Trimming removed 5 bases from V and 4 bases from J; junction bases left unmatched: 7. As DNA, the CDR3 is TGCAGCGTTCTCCGGGACAGGGCTTCAGATACGCAGTATTTT. Its protein product is CSVLRDRASDTQYF.

This clone has only a few counts. This chain joins TRBV29-1 and TRBJ1-1, with 10 bases aligning to TRBD1. The CDR3 totals 14 residues. Germline V gene data show CDR1 as SQVTM and CDR2 as ANQGSEA. With V trimmed by 2 bases and J by 7 bases, 7 bases remained unmatched. The DNA for the CDR3 is TGCAGCGTTGAACGGGACAGGGGAGTGGGTGAAGCTTTCTTT. Translating it yields CSVERDRGVGEAFF.

The chain employs TRBV5-1 and TRBJ1-6; the match to TRBD1 covers 7 bases. The CDR3 has 18 amino acids. The germline CDR1 and CDR2 sequences are SGHRS and YFSETQ. The J segment lost 3 bases and the V segment lost 5 bases, leaving 14 bases of the junction unmatched. Here the CDR3 reads CASRYGTAQNSYNSPLHF. The DNA for the CDR3 is TGCGCCAGCAGATACGGGACAGCACAAAACAGCTATAATTCACCCCTCCACTTT.